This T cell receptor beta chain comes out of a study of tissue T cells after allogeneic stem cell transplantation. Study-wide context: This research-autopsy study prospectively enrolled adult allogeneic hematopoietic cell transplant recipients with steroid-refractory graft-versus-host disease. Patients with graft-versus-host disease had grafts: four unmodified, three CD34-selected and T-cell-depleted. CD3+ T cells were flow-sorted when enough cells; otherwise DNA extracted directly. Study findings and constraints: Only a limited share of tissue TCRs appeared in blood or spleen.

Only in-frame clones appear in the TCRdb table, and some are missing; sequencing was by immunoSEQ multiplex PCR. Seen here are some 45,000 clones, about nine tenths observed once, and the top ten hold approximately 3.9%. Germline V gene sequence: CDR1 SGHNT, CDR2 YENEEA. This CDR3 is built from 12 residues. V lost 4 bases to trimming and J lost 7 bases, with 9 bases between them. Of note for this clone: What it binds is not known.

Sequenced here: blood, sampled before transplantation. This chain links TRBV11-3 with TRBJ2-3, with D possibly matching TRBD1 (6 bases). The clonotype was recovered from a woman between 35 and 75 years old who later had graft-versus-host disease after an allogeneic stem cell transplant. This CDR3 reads CASSYQGNTQYF. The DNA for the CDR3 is TGTGCCAGCAGCTACCAGGGGAATACGCAGTATTTT.